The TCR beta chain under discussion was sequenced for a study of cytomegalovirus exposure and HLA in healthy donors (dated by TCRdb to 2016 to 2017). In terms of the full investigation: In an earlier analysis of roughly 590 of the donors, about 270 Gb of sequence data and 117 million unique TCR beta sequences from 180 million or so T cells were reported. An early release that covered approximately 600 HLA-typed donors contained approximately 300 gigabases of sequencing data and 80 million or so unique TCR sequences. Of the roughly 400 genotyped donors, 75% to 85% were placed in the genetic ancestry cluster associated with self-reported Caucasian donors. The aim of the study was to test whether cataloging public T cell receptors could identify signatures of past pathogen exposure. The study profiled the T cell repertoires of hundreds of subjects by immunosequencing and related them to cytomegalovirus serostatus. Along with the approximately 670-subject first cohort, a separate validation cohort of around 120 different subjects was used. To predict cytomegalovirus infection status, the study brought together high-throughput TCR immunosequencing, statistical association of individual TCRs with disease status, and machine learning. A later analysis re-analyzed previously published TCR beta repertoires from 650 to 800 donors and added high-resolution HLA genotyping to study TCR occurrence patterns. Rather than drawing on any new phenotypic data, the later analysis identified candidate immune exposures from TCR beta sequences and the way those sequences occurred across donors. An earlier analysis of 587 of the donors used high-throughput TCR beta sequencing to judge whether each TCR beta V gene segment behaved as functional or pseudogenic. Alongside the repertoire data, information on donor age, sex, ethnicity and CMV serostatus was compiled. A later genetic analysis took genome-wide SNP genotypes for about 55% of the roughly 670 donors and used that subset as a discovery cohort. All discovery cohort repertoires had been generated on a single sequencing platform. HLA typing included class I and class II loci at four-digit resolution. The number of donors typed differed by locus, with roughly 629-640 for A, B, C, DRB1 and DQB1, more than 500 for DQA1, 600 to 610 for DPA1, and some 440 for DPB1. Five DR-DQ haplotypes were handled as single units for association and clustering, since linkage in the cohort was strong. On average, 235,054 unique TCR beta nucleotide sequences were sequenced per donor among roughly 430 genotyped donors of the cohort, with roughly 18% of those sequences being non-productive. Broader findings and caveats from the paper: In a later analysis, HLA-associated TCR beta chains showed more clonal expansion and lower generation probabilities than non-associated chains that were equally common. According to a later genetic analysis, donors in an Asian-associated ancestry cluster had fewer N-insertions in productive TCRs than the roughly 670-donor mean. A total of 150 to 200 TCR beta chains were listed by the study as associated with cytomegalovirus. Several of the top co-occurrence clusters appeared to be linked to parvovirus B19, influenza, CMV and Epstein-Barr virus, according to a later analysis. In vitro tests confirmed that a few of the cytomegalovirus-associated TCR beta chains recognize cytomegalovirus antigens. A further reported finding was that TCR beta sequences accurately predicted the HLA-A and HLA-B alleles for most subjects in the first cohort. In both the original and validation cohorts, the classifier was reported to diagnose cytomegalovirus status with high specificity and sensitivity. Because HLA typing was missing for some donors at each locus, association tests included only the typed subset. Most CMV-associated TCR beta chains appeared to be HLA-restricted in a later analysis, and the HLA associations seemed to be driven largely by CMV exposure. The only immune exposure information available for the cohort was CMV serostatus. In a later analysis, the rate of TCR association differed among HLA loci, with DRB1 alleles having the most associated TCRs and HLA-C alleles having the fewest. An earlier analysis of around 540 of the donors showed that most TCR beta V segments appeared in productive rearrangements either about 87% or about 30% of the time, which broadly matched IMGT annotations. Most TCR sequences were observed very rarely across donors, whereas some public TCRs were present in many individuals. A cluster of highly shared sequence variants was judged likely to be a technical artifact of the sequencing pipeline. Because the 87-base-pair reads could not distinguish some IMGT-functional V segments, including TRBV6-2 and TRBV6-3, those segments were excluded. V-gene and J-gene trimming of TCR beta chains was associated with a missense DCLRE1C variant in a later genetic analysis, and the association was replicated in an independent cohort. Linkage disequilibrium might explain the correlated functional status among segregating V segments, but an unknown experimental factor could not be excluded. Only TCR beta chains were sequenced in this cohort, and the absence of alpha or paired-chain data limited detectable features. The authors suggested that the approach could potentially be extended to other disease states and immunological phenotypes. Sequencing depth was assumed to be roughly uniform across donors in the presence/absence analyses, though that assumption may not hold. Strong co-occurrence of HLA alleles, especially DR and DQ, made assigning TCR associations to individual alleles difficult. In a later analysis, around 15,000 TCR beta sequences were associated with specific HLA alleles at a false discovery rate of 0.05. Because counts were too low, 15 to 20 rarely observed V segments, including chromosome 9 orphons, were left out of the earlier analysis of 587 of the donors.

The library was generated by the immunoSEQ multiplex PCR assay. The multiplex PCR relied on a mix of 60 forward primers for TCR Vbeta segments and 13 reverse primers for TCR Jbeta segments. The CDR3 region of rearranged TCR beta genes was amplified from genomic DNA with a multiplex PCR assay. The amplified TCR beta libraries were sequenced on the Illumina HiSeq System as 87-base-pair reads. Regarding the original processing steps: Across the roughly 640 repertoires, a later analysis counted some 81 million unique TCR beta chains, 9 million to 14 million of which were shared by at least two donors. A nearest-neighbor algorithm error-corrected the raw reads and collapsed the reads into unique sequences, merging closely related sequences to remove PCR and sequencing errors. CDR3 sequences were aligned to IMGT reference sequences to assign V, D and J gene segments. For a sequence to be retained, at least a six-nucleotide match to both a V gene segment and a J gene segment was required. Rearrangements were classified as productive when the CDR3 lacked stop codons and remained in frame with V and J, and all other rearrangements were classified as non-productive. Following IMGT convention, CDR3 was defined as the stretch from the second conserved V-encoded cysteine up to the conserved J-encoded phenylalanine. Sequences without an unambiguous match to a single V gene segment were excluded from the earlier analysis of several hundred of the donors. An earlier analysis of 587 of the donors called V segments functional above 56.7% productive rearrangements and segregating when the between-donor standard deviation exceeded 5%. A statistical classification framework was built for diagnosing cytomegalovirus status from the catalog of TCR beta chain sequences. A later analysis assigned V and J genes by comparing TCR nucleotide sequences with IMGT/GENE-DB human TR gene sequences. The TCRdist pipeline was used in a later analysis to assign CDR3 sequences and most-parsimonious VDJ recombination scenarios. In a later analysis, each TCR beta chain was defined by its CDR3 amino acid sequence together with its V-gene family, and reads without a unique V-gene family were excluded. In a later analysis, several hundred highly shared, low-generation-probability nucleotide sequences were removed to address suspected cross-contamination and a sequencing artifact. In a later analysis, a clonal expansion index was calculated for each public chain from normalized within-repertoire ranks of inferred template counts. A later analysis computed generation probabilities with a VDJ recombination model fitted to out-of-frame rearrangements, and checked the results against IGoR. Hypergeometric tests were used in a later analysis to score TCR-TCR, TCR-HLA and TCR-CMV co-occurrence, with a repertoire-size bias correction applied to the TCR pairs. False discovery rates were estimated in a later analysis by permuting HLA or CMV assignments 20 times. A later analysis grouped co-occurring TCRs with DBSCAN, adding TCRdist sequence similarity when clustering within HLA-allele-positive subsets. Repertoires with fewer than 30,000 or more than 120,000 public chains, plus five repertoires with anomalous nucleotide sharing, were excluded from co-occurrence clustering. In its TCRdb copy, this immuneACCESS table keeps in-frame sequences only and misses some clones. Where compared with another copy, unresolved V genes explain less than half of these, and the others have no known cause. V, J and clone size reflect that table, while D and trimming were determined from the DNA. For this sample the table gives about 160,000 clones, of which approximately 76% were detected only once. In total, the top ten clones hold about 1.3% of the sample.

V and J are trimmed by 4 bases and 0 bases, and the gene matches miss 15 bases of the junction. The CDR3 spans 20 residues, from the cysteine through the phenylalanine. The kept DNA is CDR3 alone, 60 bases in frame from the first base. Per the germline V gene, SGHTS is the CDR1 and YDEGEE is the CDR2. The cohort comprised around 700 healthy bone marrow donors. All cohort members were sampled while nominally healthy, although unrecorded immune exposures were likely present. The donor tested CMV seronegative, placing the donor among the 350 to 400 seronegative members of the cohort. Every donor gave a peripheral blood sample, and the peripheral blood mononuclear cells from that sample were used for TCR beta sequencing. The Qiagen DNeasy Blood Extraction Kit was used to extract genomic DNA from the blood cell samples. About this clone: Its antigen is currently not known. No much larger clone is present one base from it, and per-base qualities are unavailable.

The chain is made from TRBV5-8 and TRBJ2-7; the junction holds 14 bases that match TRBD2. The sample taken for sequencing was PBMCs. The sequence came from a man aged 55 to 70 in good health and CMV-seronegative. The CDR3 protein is CASSPTFPGLAGVGSYEQYF. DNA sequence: TGTGCCAGCAGCCCTACCTTTCCGGGACTAGCGGGAGTCGGCTCCTACGAGCAGTACTTC.